This TCR beta chain is drawn from a study of blood T cell repertoires in COVID-19. Looking at the study overall: Some COVID-19 samples were acute and others convalescent; all came from the United States, Italy and Spain. T cells, B-cell-depleted T cells, or PBMCs supplied cDNA or gDNA.

In its sample, this clone was seen a few times. The CDR3 consists of 14 residues. J gave up 3 bases and V 5 bases, and 7 bases lay outside the gene matches. Looked up from germline, CDR1 is SGDLS and CDR2 is YYNGEE. Authors' data handling: For nucleated cells, counts were estimated from reference gene primer amplification. Here immunoSEQ multiplex PCR was the method, and the copy in TCRdb shows in-frame clones only, minus some. V and J calls plus clone size are reproduced from that table; the DNA served to infer D and trimming. This sample yields under 150,000 clones, of which 80% are seen a single time; 25% belongs to the top ten.

The clonotype was recovered from a human donor in a cohort sampled during active COVID-19. Specimen: peripheral blood. The rearrangement uses TRBV9 and TRBJ1-1, with 7 bases aligning to TRBD1. CDR3 region: CASRRTGGDTEAFF. The CDR3 DNA follows: TGTGCCAGCAGAAGGACAGGAGGGGACACTGAAGCTTTCTTT.